The next 10 T cell receptor beta chains were all read from a single sample in a study of T cell responses to AZD1222 COVID-19 vaccine (dated by TCRdb to about 2021). Library prep was done by the immunoSEQ multiplex PCR assay. This immuneACCESS table, as held by TCRdb, lists in-frame sequences with V and J called but not all clones. Of the missing ones, under half trace to an unresolved V gene in checked studies; the others have no known cause. Present in this sample are about 120,000 clones, about 88% of which were seen just once. The top ten constitute about 3% of the sample. Read against the paper, the sample's time point label means: about 28 days (+/-7) after the second vaccine dose. Here the sequenced sample was peripheral blood, taken 28 days after the second AZD1222 dose. These TCRs come from an adult who received the AZD1222 COVID-19 vaccine.

The chain employs TRBV2 and TRBJ1-5; 7 bases map to TRBD1. Germline V gives CDR1 SNHLY, CDR2 FYNNEI. The CDR3 runs 16 residues. With 4 bases clipped from V and 2 bases from J, the junction kept 8 bases outside the gene matches. CDR3 in DNA: TGTGCCAGCAGTGGGTCCAGGGGGTACCGCAATCAGCCCCAGCATTTT. Translation: CASSGSRGYRNQPQHF.

The sample holds a few counts of this clone. The genes are TRBV15 and TRBJ2-7, with TRBD1 matching over 9 bases. Trimming took 2 bases from V and 6 from J; bases not matched to a gene: 11. CDR1 LNHNV and CDR2 YYDKDF come from the germline V gene (reference sequence). CDR3 length equals 16 residues. Here the CDR3 DNA reads TGTGCCACCAGCAGAAAAATTCCGGGACAGGGCTTCGAGCAGTACTTC. This translates into CATSRKIPGQGFEQYF.

The chain combines TRBV4-2 with TRBJ1-2, with D perhaps TRBD1 (6 bases). The CDR3 length is 17 residues. V lost 0 bases and J 3 bases, leaving 17 bases between the germline ends. CDR1 and CDR2 from the germline V gene are LGHNA and YNFKEQ. Written as DNA, the CDR3 is TGTGCCAGCAGCCAAGATGATGGGGGGGGCGCGTACTATGGCTACACCTTC. It yields the protein CASSQDDGGGAYYGYTF.

This clone was observed a single time. The chain is built from TRBV2 and TRBJ2-7, with D possibly TRBD2 on 6 matching bases. The germline V gene encodes CDR1 SNHLY and CDR2 FYNNEI. The CDR3 extends over 13 amino acids. V was shortened by 7 bases and J by 6 bases, with 16 bases between the two germline ends. CDR3 residues: CASKPGVIIEQYF. CDR3 nucleotide sequence: TGTGCCAGCAAACCGGGAGTCATCATCGAGCAGTACTTC.

The V call is TRBV12-5, the J call TRBJ1-5; D ambiguous. CDR1 LGHNT and CDR2 FRNRAP come from the germline V gene. V was clipped by 4 bases and J by 11 bases, with 6 bases between them. The CDR3 sequence is 10 residues long. The CDR3 spells CASGSPTQHF. The CDR3 nucleotides read TGTGCTAGTGGTTCCCCCACCCAGCATTTT. Full variable domain (rest looked up from reference TRBV12-5 and TRBJ1-5): DARVTQTPRHKVTEMGQEVTMRCQPILGHNTVFWYRQTMMQGLELLAYFRNRAPLDDSGMPKDRFSAEMPDATLATLKIQPSEPRDSAVYFCASGSPTQHFGDGTRLSIL.

The chain recombines TRBV6-5 with TRBJ2-3, with 9 bases fitting TRBD1. The junction had 6 bases not matched to a gene; V was cut back by 5 bases and J by 3 bases. The CDR3 runs 15 residues. CDR1 is MNHEY and CDR2 is SVGAGI in the germline V gene. CDR3 coding DNA: TGTGCCAGCAGTACCGGGACAGGGAAGACAGATACGCAGTATTTT. As protein: CASSTGTGKTDTQYF.

A note on this clone: Other DNA sequences in the sample encode the same CDR3. The rearrangement links TRBV5-1 to TRBJ1-2; possibly TRBD1 for D (5 bases). Germline values: CDR1 SGHRS, CDR2 YFSETQ. The CDR3 loop spans 13 amino acids. V lost 0 bases and J 8 bases, leaving 11 bases between the germline ends. The DNA of the CDR3 is TGCGCCAGCAGCTTGGACGGGACCCCCGGCTACACCTTC. This translates into CASSLDGTPGYTF.

J is TRBJ1-2 and V is TRBV12-3 or TRBV12-4, with D hard to call. The CDR3 extends over 11 amino acids. Trimming pared 5 bases from V and 1 base from J, leaving 2 bases between. CDR3 residues: CASSVNYGYTF. CDR3 sequence (DNA): TGTGCCAGCAGTGTTAACTATGGCTACACCTTC.

The genes are TRBV7-2 and TRBJ1-2, with TRBD1 matching over 10 bases. The CDR3 sequence is 15 residues long. V lost 5 bases to trimming and J lost 3 bases; unmatched junction nucleotides: 6. Germline CDR1 SGHTA, CDR2 FQGNSA. The CDR3 region is CASSVRTGGDYGYTF. CDR3 DNA sequence: TGTGCCAGCAGCGTGAGGACAGGGGGTGACTATGGCTACACCTTC.

The chain combines TRBV7-3 with TRBJ1-2; TRBD1 is a possible D gene (5 bases). The germline V and J ends were trimmed by 11 bases and 5 bases, with 9 bases remaining between them. The CDR3 consists of 10 residues. From germline, CDR1 is SGHTA and CDR2 FQGTGA. In DNA form, the CDR3 reads TGTGCCGGGGGTCGGTATGGCTACACCTTC. This sequence encodes CAGGRYGYTF.